The text below deals with one TCR beta chain. What it recognizes is unknown. In germline, CDR1 is SNHLY, CDR2 FYNNEI. Trimming took off 6 bases at V and 0 bases at J, with 15 bases between the two ends. The CDR3 runs 16 residues. The study ran its PCR with 60 Vbeta and 13 Jbeta primers. The data were produced by immunoSEQ multiplex PCR, yet TCRdb's version contains in-frame clones alone and is incomplete. This table holds 150,000 to 200,000 clones, 60% to 80% found once. This entry is derived from a study of cytomegalovirus exposure and HLA in healthy donors. Study-level results: The authors confirmed in vitro that a few CMV-associated chains were specific for CMV antigens.

The chain combines TRBV2 with TRBJ2-1; no reliable D call. The sequenced material came from PBMCs. The clonotype originates from a man between 35 and 55 years old in good health and CMV-seronegative. CDR3 amino acids: CASRPLVGFSYNEQFF. In DNA, the CDR3 is TGTGCCAGCAGACCCCTAGTTGGGTTCTCCTACAATGAGCAGTTCTTC.